This T cell receptor (beta chain) emerged from a study of monozygotic twins with inflammatory bowel disease. Researchers used template switching to add UMIs featuring a 6-nucleotide sample barcode. One entry per CDR3 protein, without DNA, is what TCRdb gives after re-calling the 5' RACE reads. The sample includes more than 75,000 distinct CDR3 sequences. Points on this clonotype: What it binds is not known.

CDR3 length: 16 amino acids. Germline V gene data show CDR1 as SNHLY and CDR2 as FYNNEI. Study-wide points: Healthy co-twins showed greater TCRbeta diversity (inverse Simpson) than IBD patients. Healthy twins showed more clonotype sharing with others than IBD patients, especially patients with disease activity.

Each donor gave around 2.5 ml of peripheral blood. Material: blood. The genes are TRBV2 and TRBJ2-2; TCRdb reports TRBD1, a call that lacks DNA to check it against. This clonotype originated in a human donor with ulcerative colitis or Crohn's disease, or a healthy co-twin of an affected twin (not recorded which). CDR3 in amino acids: CASKSPWGPFTGELFF.